This entry is about one TCR beta chain. The table lists this clonotype with many counts. Its antigen is currently not known. Base qualities were left out, and no much larger clone turns up one base away. V is pared back by 5 bases and J by 0 bases, with 5 bases lying between the germline termini. The germline V gene provides CDR1 SGHNT and CDR2 YENEEA. Reading from cysteine to phenylalanine, the CDR3 counts 12 amino acids. Only the CDR3 portion is preserved as DNA: 36 bases, with reading frame beginning at the first base. The source of the sample is a study of blood T cells in healthy people across ages (dated by TCRdb to between 2014 and 2017). The study in broad terms: In model experiments, template switching captured about one uniquely barcoded TCR beta cDNA molecule for every two T cells. The study measured age-related changes in TCR beta repertoire diversity using deep sequencing normalized with unique cDNA molecular identifiers. Four age groups were formed from the donors: young (average roughly 16 years), middle-aged (approximately 41), aged (about 62) and long-lived (around 80). Donors of different ages were randomly distributed across sequencing lanes to avoid experimental bias. Using the same blood draw, the study looked at two additional independent replicas of 1 million unique cDNA reads for two donors, one aged 18 to 29 and the other aged 80 or older. Here is what the overall study found, with its caveats: The percentage of naive T cells measured by flow cytometry correlated strongly with observed TCR beta diversity. Because donor CMV infection status was unknown, age-related changes in expanded clonotypes were potentially confounded. Bulk unsorted PBMC profiling prevented conclusive comparison of naive and antigen-experienced compartments. Estimates of total diversity from one million sequenced T cells were regarded as lower bounds and underestimates. Compared with the aged group, more naive CD4+ T cells, fewer expanded clones and increased TCR diversity were shown by the long-lived group, suggesting age selection. As age increased, observed TCR beta diversity per million T cells dropped in a roughly linear way, and a significant reduction was already evident by age roughly 40.

Library preparation was by 5' RACE. The sequencing machine was an Illumina HiSeq 2500. The second PCR ran for about 6 to 12 cycles and used a J-beta primer mix along with a sample-barcoded 5' primer. A template-switch 5' adaptor carrying 12 random nucleotides introduced a unique molecular identifier onto each TCR beta cDNA molecule. At least 2.5 million CDR3-containing paired-end reads were obtained from each sample. First-strand cDNA was synthesized from all RNA with the Mint cDNA synthesis kit, primed by a TRBC-specific oligonucleotide. All cDNA was treated with uracil-DNA glycosylase and then went through a first 18-cycle PCR with the universal primers M1SS and BC2_uni_R. Processing in the source paper ran as follows. For normalization, 1 million high-quality reads were randomly selected from each sample, with every read carrying a distinct molecular identifier. Reads sharing molecular identifiers were discarded rather than binned into consensus sequences. CDR3 identification, clonotype clustering and error correction used MiTCR with a Q25 quality threshold and the strictest error-elimination algorithm. A nonparametric unseen species model using Euler transformation provided a lower-bound estimate of total TCR beta diversity. TCRdb took the public reads, trimmed them with fastp at Q25, ran MiXCR for clone calling and kept in-frame beta chains. Duplicate CDR3 protein sequences are folded into a single record with the most common DNA and genes. TCRdb, rather than the study authors, made the V and J calls. In all, the sample holds about 770,000 distinct CDR3 sequences, and roughly 44% of those were seen once. The ten top clones hold about a fifth of the sample.

The donors were roughly 40 Caucasian individuals from Russia, aged 6 to 90 years, who were systemically healthy. Roughly 10 milliliters of peripheral blood were collected from each donor into EDTA-treated Vacutainer tubes. PBMCs were isolated by Ficoll-Paque density-gradient centrifugation, with at least 6 million obtained per sample. Total RNA was extracted from PBMCs with Trizol reagent, with at least 6 micrograms obtained per sample. Naive CD45RAhigh/CD27high T cell percentages were measured by flow cytometry on a PBMC aliquot from every donor. The chain is encoded by TRBV11-3 joined to TRBJ2-7, with no confidently assigned D gene. The sequence derives from a man in his 60s in good health. Input material: blood. The CDR3 reads CASSINSYEQYF. The nucleotide sequence is TGTGCCAGCAGCATTAACTCCTACGAGCAGTACTTC.